This is a list of T cell receptor beta chains from one sample in a study of T cell clones after liver transplantation. Some clones are missing from TCRdb's copy, which holds only in-frame ones; the method was immunoSEQ multiplex PCR. The data hold about 68,000 clones, with 80% to 95% observed a single time. Source: CD4+ T cells from blood, taken less than 26 months after liver transplant. The receptors were gathered from a human patient who received a liver transplant. Some T cells may be graft donor cells. CDR3s include the opening cysteine and the closing phenylalanine or tryptophan. Size is stated for part of the rows, as once, few or many counts, or as a class when the clone is expanded.

J: TRBJ2-7; V: TRBV30; size: -; CDR3: CASGAGTDYEQYF
J: TRBJ2-5; V: TRBV7-9; size: -; CDR3: CASSLAGDQETQYF
J: TRBJ2-1; V: TRBV6-4; size: -; CDR3: CASSDTGTPVIEQFF
J: TRBJ2-2; V: TRBV5-4; size: -; CDR3: CASSSQGVNTGELFF
J: TRBJ2-1; V: TRBV19; size: -; CDR3: CASSTIGDSREQFF
J: TRBJ2-7; V: TRBV11-2; size: -; CDR3: CASSRFGQGSYEQYF
J: TRBJ2-3; V: TRBV5-1; size: -; CDR3: CASSAAGGGAVDTQYF
J: TRBJ1-2; V: TRBV11-3; size: once; CDR3: CASSSFTGGYTF
J: TRBJ2-1; V: TRBV9; size: -; CDR3: CASSGLHNEQFF
J: TRBJ2-6; V: TRBV30; size: -; CDR3: CAWGQPGSGANVLTF
J: TRBJ2-4; V: TRBV21-1; size: -; CDR3: CASSSTRAGILAKNIQYF
J: TRBJ2-7; V: TRBV6-1; size: -; CDR3: CASSESSGTYEQYF
J: TRBJ1-5; V: TRBV9; size: -; CDR3: CASSVEVGQGPGARNQPQHF
J: TRBJ1-4; V: TRBV2; size: -; CDR3: CASRSPRFEKLFF
J: TRBJ2-7; V: TRBV4-2; size: -; CDR3: CASSQDESGVYEQYF
J: TRBJ1-5; V: TRBV9; size: -; CDR3: CASSSGQGVGQPQHF
J: TRBJ2-7; V: TRBV7-8; size: -; CDR3: CASTMPGGSSYEQYF
J: TRBJ1-1; V: TRBV2; size: -; CDR3: CASSEARGRGTEAFF
J: TRBJ1-5; V: TRBV11-2; size: -; CDR3: CASSLYPGEGNQPQHF
J: TRBJ2-1; V: TRBV9; size: -; CDR3: CASSPRTGPFDEQFF
J: TRBJ2-7; V: TRBV7-2; size: -; CDR3: CASSLSQGPYEQYF
J: TRBJ2-7; V: TRBV5-6; size: -; CDR3: CASSSDVMSEQYF
J: TRBJ2-7; V: TRBV5-1; size: -; CDR3: CASRFSGESSYEQYF
J: TRBJ2-1; V: TRBV7-6; size: -; CDR3: CASSSRGGGGSQSSYNEQFF
J: TRBJ1-1; V: TRBV27; size: once; CDR3: CASSLRGQGNAEAFF
J: TRBJ2-6; V: TRBV11-2; size: -; CDR3: CASSSRLLYNVLTF
J: TRBJ2-5; V: TRBV7-3; size: -; CDR3: CASSSPRGTQYF
J: TRBJ2-3; V: TRBV5-4; size: -; CDR3: CASSSPSGAGGTDTQYF
J: TRBJ2-1; V: TRBV28; size: -; CDR3: CASRGTSWNEQFF
J: TRBJ2-1; V: TRBV5-1; size: -; CDR3: CASSLASTTGEGQFF
J: TRBJ2-1; V: TRBV11-3; size: -; CDR3: CASSFLRDNEQFF
J: TRBJ2-3; V: TRBV7-3; size: -; CDR3: CASSLTSTSGRALPDTQYF
J: TRBJ1-2; V: TRBV19; size: -; CDR3: CASSIDVQIINGYTF
J: TRBJ1-6; V: TRBV6-1; size: -; CDR3: CASVTGTAKFNLHF
J: TRBJ2-7; V: TRBV15; size: -; CDR3: CATSMTGSEQYF
J: TRBJ1-1; V: TRBV14; size: -; CDR3: CASSRRGGVYTEAFF
J: TRBJ2-5; V: TRBV28; size: -; CDR3: CASSEASTGRRETQYF
J: TRBJ2-2; V: TRBV19; size: -; CDR3: CASSIMTARGGELFF
J: TRBJ2-3; V: TRBV6-1; size: -; CDR3: CASSVGTSGRGTDTQYF
J: TRBJ2-1; V: TRBV5-1; size: -; CDR3: CASSRDYEQFF
J: TRBJ2-7; V: TRBV6-5; size: -; CDR3: CASSYSSTSGNREQYF
J: TRBJ2-4; V: TRBV12-5; size: -; CDR3: CASGLVLWADLAKNIQYF
J: TRBJ2-5; V: TRBV5-8; size: -; CDR3: CASSIGLAGTETQYF
J: TRBJ2-3; V: TRBV2; size: -; CDR3: CASSYDFTDTQYF
J: TRBJ1-2; V: TRBV5-4; size: -; CDR3: CASSLGGQVGYGYTF
J: TRBJ1-5; V: TRBV18; size: -; CDR3: CASSLNSPESNQPQHF
J: TRBJ2-7; V: TRBV28; size: -; CDR3: CASTRGQGGTYEQYF
J: TRBJ1-4; V: TRBV6-5; size: -; CDR3: CASRQGFGEKLFF
J: TRBJ2-2; V: TRBV18; size: -; CDR3: CASSRTGTSGRANTGELFF
J: TRBJ2-3; V: TRBV2; size: -; CDR3: CASKAGTTDTQYF
J: TRBJ1-5; V: TRBV27; size: -; CDR3: CASSLSRGQGLNQPQHF
J: TRBJ2-7; V: TRBV5-4; size: -; CDR3: CASSGGEWEQYF
J: TRBJ2-5; V: TRBV28; size: -; CDR3: CASRAGETQYF
J: TRBJ2-1; V: TRBV29-1; size: -; CDR3: CSGTSGRIDEQFF